The present T cell receptor (beta chain) was sequenced within a study of blood T cell repertoires in COVID-19. Study-wide context: Italy, Spain and the United States were the sources of the convalescent and acute COVID-19 samples. PBMCs, B-cell-depleted T cells, or T cells were the source of the cDNA or gDNA that made up the material.

Authors' analysis steps: Reference gene primer amplification gave nucleated cell count estimates. This table comes from immunoSEQ multiplex PCR, and its TCRdb copy is limited to in-frame clones, with some not included. V, J and clone size reflect that table, while D and trimming were determined from the DNA. The sample includes nearly 25,000 clones, around 72% seen only once; the top ten take approximately 40%. The germline V gene has CDR1 MNHNY and CDR2 SVGAGI (reference sequence). Trimming removed 7 bases from V and 6 bases from J; junction bases left unmatched: 14. CDR3 size: 16 residues. Sequencing was performed on peripheral blood. The TCR was taken from an elderly woman with acute or convalescent COVID-19. This chain uses TRBV6-6 with TRBJ2-1; 8 bases are a match to TRBD2. CDR3 DNA sequence: TGTGCCAGCAAGCTCCCGGGGGGGGCGGGAGGCAATGAGCAGTTCTTC. This gives the protein CASKLPGGAGGNEQFF.